This T cell receptor beta chain was found in a study of CXCR3-negative and CXCR3-positive naive CD8 T cells. Concerning this clonotype: Its antigen is unknown.

The authors prepared UMI-labeled TRB cDNA libraries by 5' RACE. TCRdb re-called the 5' RACE reads and shows each CDR3 protein once, DNA omitted. This sample contains under 90,000 distinct CDR3 sequences. Triplicates of over 250,000 cells were sorted from each CD8+ T cell subset. Findings of the study overall: CXCR3-positive naive cells carried more hydrophobic TRB CDR3s than CXCR3-negative naive cells did. Naive subsets did not differ in surface CD5, and TRB CDR3 properties served to infer TCR strength. Similar TRBV-TRBJ usage characterized naive CXCR3-negative and CXCR3-positive cells; memory cells differed.

This CDR3 comprises 15 residues. Germline V gives CDR1 MGHDK, CDR2 SYGVNS. This receptor was obtained from a human donor in good health. Some clones in this sample may be carry-over from other donors' samples. Specimen: naive CXCR3+ CD8+ T cells from blood. Subset in this sample: CD45RO-CCR7+CD27+CD95- naive CD8+ T cells expressing CXCR3 (TNR3+). The chain combines TRBV25-1 with TRBJ2-5; there is no DNA to check the TCRdb D call of TRBD2. Here the CDR3 reads CASSPPGLAGETQYF.